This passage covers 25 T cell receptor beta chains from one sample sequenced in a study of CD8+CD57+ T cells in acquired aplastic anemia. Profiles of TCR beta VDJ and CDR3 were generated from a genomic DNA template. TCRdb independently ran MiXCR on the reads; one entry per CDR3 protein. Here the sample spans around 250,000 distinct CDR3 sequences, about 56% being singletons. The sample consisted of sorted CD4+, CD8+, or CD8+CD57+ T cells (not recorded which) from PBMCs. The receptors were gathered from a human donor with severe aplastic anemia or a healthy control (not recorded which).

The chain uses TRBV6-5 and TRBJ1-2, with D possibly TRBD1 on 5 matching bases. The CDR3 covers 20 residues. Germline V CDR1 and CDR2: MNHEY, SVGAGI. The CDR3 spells CASHPRNPLRQIVPNYGYTF. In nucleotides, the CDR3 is TGTGCTAGCCACCCACGCAATCCATTAAGACAGATAGTTCCTAACTATGGCTACACCTTC.

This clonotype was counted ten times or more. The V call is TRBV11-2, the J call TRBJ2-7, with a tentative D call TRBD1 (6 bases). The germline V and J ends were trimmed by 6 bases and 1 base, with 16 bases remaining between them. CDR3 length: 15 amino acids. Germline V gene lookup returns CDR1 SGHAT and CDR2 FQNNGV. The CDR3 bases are TGTGCCAGCAGTTATCCGCAGGGGAGTTCCTACGAGCAGTACTTC. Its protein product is CASSYPQGSSYEQYF.

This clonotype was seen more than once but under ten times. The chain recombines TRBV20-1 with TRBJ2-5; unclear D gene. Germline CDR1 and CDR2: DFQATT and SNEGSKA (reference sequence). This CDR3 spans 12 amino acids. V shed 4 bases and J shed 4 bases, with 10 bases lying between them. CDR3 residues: CSATKQAETQYF. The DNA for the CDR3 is TGCAGTGCTACAAAGCAGGCAGAGACCCAGTACTTC.

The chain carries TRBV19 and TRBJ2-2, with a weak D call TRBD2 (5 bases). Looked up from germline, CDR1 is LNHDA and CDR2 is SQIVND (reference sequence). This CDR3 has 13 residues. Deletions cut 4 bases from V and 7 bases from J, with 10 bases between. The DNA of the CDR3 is TGTGCCAGTAGTACCACTCGGGACGGGGAGCTGTTTTTT. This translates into CASSTTRDGELFF.

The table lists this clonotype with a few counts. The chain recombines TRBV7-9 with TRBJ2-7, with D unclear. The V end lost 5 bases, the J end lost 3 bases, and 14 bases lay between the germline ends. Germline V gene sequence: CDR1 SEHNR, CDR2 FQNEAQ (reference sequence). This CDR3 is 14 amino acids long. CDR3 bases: TGTGCCAGCAGCAGTACCCGGATTCTCTACGAGCAGTACTTC. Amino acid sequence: CASSSTRILYEQYF. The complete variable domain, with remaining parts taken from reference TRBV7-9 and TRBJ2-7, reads DTGVSQNPRHKITKRGQNVTFRCDPISEHNRLYWYRQTLGQGPEFLTYFQNEAQLEKSRLLSDRFSAERPKGSFSTLEIQRTEQGDSAMYLCASSSTRILYEQYFGPGTRLTVT.

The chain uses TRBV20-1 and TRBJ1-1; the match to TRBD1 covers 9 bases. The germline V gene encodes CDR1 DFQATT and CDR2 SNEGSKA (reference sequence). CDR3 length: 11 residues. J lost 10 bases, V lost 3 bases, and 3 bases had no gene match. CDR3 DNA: TGCAGTGCTAGCAAGACAGGGGGAGCTTTCTTT. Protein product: CSASKTGGAFF.

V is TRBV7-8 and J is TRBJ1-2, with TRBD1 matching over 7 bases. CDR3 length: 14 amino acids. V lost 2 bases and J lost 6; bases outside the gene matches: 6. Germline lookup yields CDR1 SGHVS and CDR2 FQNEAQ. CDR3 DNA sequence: TGTGCCAGCAGCTTACCGAATGGACAGGATGGCTACACCTTC. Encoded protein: CASSLPNGQDGYTF.

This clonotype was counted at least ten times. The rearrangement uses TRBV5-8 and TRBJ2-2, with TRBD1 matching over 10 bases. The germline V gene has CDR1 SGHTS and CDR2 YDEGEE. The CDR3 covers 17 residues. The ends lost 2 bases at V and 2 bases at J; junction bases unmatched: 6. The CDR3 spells CASSFRDRGFNTGELFF. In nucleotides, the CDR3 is TGTGCCAGCAGCTTCCGGGACAGGGGCTTTAACACCGGGGAGCTGTTTTTT. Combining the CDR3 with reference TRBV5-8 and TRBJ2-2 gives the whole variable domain EAGVTQSPTHLIKTRGQQATLRCSPISGHTSVYWYQQALGLGLQFLLWYDEGEERNRGNFPPRFSGRQFPNYSSELNVNALELEDSALYLCASSFRDRGFNTGELFFGEGSRLTVL.

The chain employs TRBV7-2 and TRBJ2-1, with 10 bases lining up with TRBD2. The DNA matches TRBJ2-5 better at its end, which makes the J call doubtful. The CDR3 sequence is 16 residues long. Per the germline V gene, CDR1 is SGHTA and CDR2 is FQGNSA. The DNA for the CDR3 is TGTGCCAGCAGCTTAGTCGGGCTAGCGGGGGATGAGACCCAGTACTTC. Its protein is CASSLVGLAGDETQYF.

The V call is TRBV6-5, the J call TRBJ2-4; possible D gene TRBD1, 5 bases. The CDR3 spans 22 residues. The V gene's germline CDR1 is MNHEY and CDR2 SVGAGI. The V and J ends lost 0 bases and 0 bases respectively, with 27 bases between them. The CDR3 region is CASSYSRLIDSKRRGAKNIQYF. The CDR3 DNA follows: TGTGCCAGCAGTTACTCGAGGTTAATTGACAGTAAAAGAAGGGGAGCCAAAAACATTCAGTACTTC.

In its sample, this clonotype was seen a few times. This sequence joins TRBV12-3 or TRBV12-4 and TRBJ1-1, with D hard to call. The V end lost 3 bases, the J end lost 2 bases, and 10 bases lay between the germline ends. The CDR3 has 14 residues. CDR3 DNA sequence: TGTGCCAGCAGTTTTCTTTTGGGTAACACTGAAGCTTTCTTT. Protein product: CASSFLLGNTEAFF.

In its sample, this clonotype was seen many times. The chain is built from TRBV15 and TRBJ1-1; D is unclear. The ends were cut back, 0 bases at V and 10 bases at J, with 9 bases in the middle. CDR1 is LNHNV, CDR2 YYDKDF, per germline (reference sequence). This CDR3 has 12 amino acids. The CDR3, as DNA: TGTGCCACCAGCAGAGAGACTCCTAGAGCTTTCTTT. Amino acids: CATSRETPRAFF.

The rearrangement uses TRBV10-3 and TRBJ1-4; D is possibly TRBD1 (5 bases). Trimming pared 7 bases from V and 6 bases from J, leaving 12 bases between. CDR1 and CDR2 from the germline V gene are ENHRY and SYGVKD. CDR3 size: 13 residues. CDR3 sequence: CAIKGEGYEKLFF. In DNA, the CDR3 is TGTGCCATCAAGGGAGAGGGGTATGAAAAACTGTTTTTT.

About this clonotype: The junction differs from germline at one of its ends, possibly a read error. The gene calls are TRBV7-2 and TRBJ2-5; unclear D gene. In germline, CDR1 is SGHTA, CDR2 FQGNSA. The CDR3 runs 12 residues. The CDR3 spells CDSSLVEVTQYF. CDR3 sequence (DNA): TGTGACAGCAGCTTAGTCGAGGTGACCCAGTACTTC.

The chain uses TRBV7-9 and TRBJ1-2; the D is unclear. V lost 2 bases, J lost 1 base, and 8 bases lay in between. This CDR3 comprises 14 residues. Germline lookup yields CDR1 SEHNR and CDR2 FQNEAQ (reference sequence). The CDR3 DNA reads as TGTGCCAGCAGCTTAATCGGCCTTAACTATGGCTACACCTTC. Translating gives CASSLIGLNYGYTF.

The CDR3 spells CASSSPLVSGIDEQYF. The CDR3 region has the DNA TGTGCCAGCAGCTCCCCCCTCGTTAGCGGGATCGACGAGCAGTACTTC. This rearrangement joins TRBV7-9 to TRBJ2-7; 8 bases map to TRBD2. The CDR3 consists of 16 residues. The V segment lost 4 bases and the J segment 5 bases; nucleotides outside the gene matches: 13. Germline V gene sequence: CDR1 SEHNR, CDR2 FQNEAQ (reference sequence).

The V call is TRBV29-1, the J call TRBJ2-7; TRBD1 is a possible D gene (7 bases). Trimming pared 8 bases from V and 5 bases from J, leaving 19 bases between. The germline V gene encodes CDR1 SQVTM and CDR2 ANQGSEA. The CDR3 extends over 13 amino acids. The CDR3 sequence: CSPGDSPHHEQYF. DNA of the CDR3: TGCAGCCCGGGGGACAGCCCCCACCACGAGCAGTACTTC.

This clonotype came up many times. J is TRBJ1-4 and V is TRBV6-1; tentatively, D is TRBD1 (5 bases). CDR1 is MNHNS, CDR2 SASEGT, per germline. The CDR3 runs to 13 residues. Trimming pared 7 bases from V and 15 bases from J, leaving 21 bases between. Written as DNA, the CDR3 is TGTGCCAGCACCGAACAGGTGCCCGGTAGATTGTTTTTT. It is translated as CASTEQVPGRLFF.

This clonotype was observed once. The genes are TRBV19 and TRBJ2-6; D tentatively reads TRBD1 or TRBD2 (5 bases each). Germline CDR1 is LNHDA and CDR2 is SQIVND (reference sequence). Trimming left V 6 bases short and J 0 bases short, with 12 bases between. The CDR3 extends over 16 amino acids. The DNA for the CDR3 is TGTGCCAGTAGCCCGAGGGGAGCCTCTGGGGCCAACGTCCTGACTTTC. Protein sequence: CASSPRGASGANVLTF.

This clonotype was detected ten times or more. CDR3 sequence: CASSETGGGGYGYTF. As DNA, the CDR3 is TGTGCCAGCAGTGAAACGGGAGGGGGCGGGTATGGCTACACCTTC. The chain is built from TRBV6-1 and TRBJ1-2, with 7 bases aligning to TRBD1. CDR1 is MNHNS and CDR2 is SASEGT in the germline V gene. This CDR3 contains 15 residues. The junction had 8 bases not matched to a gene; V was cut back by 2 bases and J by 5 bases.

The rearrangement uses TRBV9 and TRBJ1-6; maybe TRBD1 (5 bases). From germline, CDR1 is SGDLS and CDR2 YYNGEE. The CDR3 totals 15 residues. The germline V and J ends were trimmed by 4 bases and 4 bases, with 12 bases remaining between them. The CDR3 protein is CASSPNGGYNSPLHF. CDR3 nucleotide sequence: TGTGCCAGCAGCCCGAACGGGGGGTATAATTCACCCCTCCACTTT.

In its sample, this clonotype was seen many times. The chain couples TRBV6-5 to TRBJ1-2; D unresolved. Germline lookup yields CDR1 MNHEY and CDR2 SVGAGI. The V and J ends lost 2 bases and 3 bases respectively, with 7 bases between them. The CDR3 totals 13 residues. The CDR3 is CASSYLADYGYTF. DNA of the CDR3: TGTGCCAGCAGTTACCTAGCGGACTATGGCTACACCTTC.

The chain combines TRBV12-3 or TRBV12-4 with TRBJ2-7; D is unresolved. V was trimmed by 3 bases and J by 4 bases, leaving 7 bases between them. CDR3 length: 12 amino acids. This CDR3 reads CASSFIAYEQYF. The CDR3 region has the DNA TGTGCCAGCAGTTTCATTGCTTACGAGCAGTACTTC.

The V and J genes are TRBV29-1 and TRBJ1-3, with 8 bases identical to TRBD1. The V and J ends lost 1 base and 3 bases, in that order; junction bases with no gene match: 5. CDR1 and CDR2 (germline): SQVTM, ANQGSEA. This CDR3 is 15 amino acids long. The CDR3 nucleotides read TGCAGCGTTGAAGTGGCAGGGGGCGATGGAAACACCATATATTTT. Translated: CSVEVAGGDGNTIYF. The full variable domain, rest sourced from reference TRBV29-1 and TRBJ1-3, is SAVISQKPSRDICQRGTSLTIQCQVDSQVTMMFWYRQQPGQSLTLIATANQGSEATYESGFVIDKFPISRPNLTFSTLTVSNMSPEDSSIYLCSVEVAGGDGNTIYFGEGSWLTVV.

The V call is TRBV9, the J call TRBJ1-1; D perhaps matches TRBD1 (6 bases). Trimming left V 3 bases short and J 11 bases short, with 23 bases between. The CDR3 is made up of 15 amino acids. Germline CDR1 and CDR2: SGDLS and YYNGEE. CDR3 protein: CASSATGTPTSVAFF. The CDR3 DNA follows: TGTGCCAGCAGCGCAACCGGGACACCGACGTCTGTGGCTTTCTTT.